Each of the 30 T cell receptor beta chains below was sequenced from the same sample in a study of blood T cells in healthy people across ages. A second PCR of 7 to 11 cycles used a sample-barcoded 5' primer and a J-beta primer mix. TCRdb recomputed calls from the 5' RACE reads with MiXCR, one row per CDR3 protein. The table lists 850,000 to 1,100,000 distinct CDR3 sequences, roughly two fifths of them singletons, with about an eighth in the top ten. The sequencing sample was made of blood. The receptors shown here come from a man in his late teens or twenties in good health.

The rearrangement uses TRBV20-1 and TRBJ1-1, with no clear D. Germline V gene lookup returns CDR1 DFQATT and CDR2 SNEGSKA (reference sequence). CDR3 size: 11 residues. V gave up 5 bases and J gave up 0 bases, with 4 bases separating them. CDR3 nucleotide sequence: TGCAGTGCTTTACTGAACACTGAAGCTTTCTTT. Residues: CSALLNTEAFF.

The rearrangement uses TRBV20-1 and TRBJ2-3; D is undetermined. The germline V gene encodes CDR1 DFQATT and CDR2 SNEGSKA (reference sequence). CDR3 length: 11 residues. The CDR3 DNA sequence: TGCAGCAATTTGGGCACAGATACGCAGTATTTT. Its translation: CSNLGTDTQYF.

This chain joins TRBV28 and TRBJ2-7; TRBD1 agrees at 9 bases. The J call may be in error: the DNA end matches TRBJ2-4 better. The CDR3 is 15 residues long. From germline, CDR1 is MDHEN and CDR2 SYDVKM. The CDR3 is CASSLGGQGVDIQYF. As DNA, the CDR3 is TGTGCCAGCAGTTTAGGGGGACAGGGAGTAGACATTCAGTACTTC.

This sequence joins TRBV29-1 and TRBJ1-1; 8 nucleotides align to TRBD1. The CDR3 runs to 15 residues. Germline CDR1 SQVTM, CDR2 ANQGSEA. The V segment lost 7 bases and the J segment 3 bases; nucleotides outside the gene matches: 13. The CDR3: CSARVRGRGDTEAFF. For the CDR3, the DNA is TGCAGCGCCCGGGTCAGGGGGCGTGGGGACACTGAAGCTTTCTTT.

Many counts were recorded for this clonotype. Relative to the germline gene, one junction end is altered; a read error may explain this. The chain has TRBV27 and TRBJ1-4; no definite D call. This CDR3 is 14 amino acids long. The germline V gene encodes CDR1 MNHEY and CDR2 SMNVEV (reference sequence). CDR3: CASSSGTTNEKLFF. The CDR3 nucleotides are TGCGCCAGCAGCTCCGGGACAACTAATGAAAAACTGTTTTTT.

The chain joins TRBV11-2 to TRBJ2-1; 8 bases map to TRBD1. The trim removed 5 bases at V and 3 bases at J, leaving 6 bases unmatched. CDR1 is SGHAT, CDR2 FQNNGV, per germline. The CDR3 extends over 15 amino acids. This chain's CDR3 is CASSKLQGDYNEQFF. CDR3 DNA sequence: TGTGCCAGCAGCAAACTACAGGGGGACTACAATGAGCAGTTCTTC.

The CDR3 sequence is CASGLELGQEGHEQFF. In DNA, the CDR3 is TGTGCTAGTGGTTTGGAATTAGGACAGGAAGGGCACGAGCAGTTCTTC. V usage is TRBV12-5 and J usage is TRBJ2-1, with 7 bases fitting TRBD1. This CDR3 has 16 amino acids. CDR1 LGHNT and CDR2 FRNRAP come from the germline V gene. Unmatched junction bases numbered 13, after V lost 1 base and J lost 10 bases.

This chain uses TRBV10-3 with TRBJ1-4, with D possibly being TRBD1 (6 bases). This CDR3 spans 16 amino acids. Per germline, CDR1 ENHRY and CDR2 SYGVKD. V lost 0 bases and J 4 bases, leaving 12 bases between the germline ends. This CDR3 is CAISESAGGDNEKLFF. DNA of the CDR3: TGTGCCATCAGTGAGTCAGCGGGGGGCGATAATGAAAAACTGTTTTTT.

J is TRBJ2-5 and V is TRBV24-1, with D maybe TRBD1 (6 bases). With 9 bases removed from V and 11 bases from J, the gap between germline ends came to 21 bases. The CDR3 spans 13 residues. Germline CDR1 and CDR2: KGHDR and SFDVKD. The CDR3 here is CATRQGKWNEQYF. The CDR3, as DNA: TGTGCCACCCGCCAGGGGAAATGGAATGAGCAGTACTTC.

The chain joins TRBV4-2 to TRBJ1-2, with no clear D. This CDR3 contains 15 residues. The germline CDR1 and CDR2 sequences are LGHNA and YNFKEQ. The V end was cut by 0 bases, the J end by 2 bases, with 10 bases between. Here the CDR3 reads CASSQDESLNYGYTF. CDR3 nucleotides: TGTGCCAGCAGCCAAGATGAAAGCTTGAACTATGGCTACACCTTC.

The V and J genes are TRBV6-2 or TRBV6-3 and TRBJ2-3; unclear D gene. The CDR3 extends over 14 amino acids. The V end was cut by 2 bases, the J end by 5 bases, with 11 bases between. Germline V gene sequence: CDR1 MNHEY, CDR2 SVGEGT. CDR3 loop: CASSYPFLQDTQYF. Written as DNA, the CDR3 is TGTGCCAGCAGTTACCCTTTTCTGCAAGATACGCAGTATTTT.

This clonotype occurred many times. This chain connects TRBV29-1 to TRBJ2-2; maybe TRBD1 (6 bases). V was clipped by 3 bases and J by 4 bases, with 12 bases between them. Germline loops: CDR1 SQVTM, CDR2 ANQGSEA. The length of the CDR3 is 14 residues. CDR3 bases: TGCAGCGTTGATTTAACAGGGATCACCGGGGAGCTGTTTTTT. Protein product: CSVDLTGITGELFF.

This chain uses TRBV20-1 with TRBJ1-2; 11 bases align to TRBD1. The germline V gene has CDR1 DFQATT and CDR2 SNEGSKA (reference sequence). V shed 4 bases, J shed 3 bases, and the junction held 4 bases outside the gene matches. The CDR3 totals 14 residues. The CDR3 region is CSAKSGQGDYGYTF. The CDR3 DNA sequence: TGCAGTGCTAAATCGGGACAGGGGGACTATGGCTACACCTTC.

To note about this clonotype: Possible read error: a much larger clone is one base away. CDR3 nucleotides: TGTGCCAGCAGCCGAGGTCCCGGGACCTCGCAGTATTTT. This gives the protein CASSRGPGTSQYF. V is TRBV12-3 or TRBV12-4 and J is TRBJ2-3, with D tentatively TRBD1 or TRBD2 (5 bases each). V lost 6 bases and J 10 bases, leaving 17 bases between the germline ends. The CDR3 loop spans 13 amino acids.

The V gene is TRBV6-2 or TRBV6-3, the J gene TRBJ1-2, with D unresolved. V lost 0 bases, J lost 3 bases, and 5 bases lay in between. The CDR3 runs to 13 residues. Germline V gene lookup returns CDR1 MNHEY and CDR2 SVGEGT. CDR3 bases: TGTGCCAGCAGTTACTCGTTCGACTATGGCTACACCTTC. Amino acids: CASSYSFDYGYTF.

In its sample, this clonotype was seen many times. This chain links TRBV28 with TRBJ2-5; D remains unclear. CDR1 and CDR2 (germline): MDHEN, SYDVKM. The CDR3 runs 11 residues. V lost 3 bases and J 5 bases, leaving 4 bases between the germline ends. As DNA, the CDR3 is TGTGCCAGCAGTTTCGACGAGACCCAGTACTTC. Protein sequence: CASSFDETQYF.

The rearrangement uses TRBV28 and TRBJ2-1; the match to TRBD1 covers 10 bases. The J call is in doubt because the DNA end fits TRBJ2-7 better. The CDR3 consists of 16 residues. The germline V gene has CDR1 MDHEN and CDR2 SYDVKM. CDR3 protein: CASSSDRGLSYNEQYF. As DNA, the CDR3 is TGTGCCAGCAGTTCAGACAGGGGGCTATCCTACAATGAGCAGTACTTC.

The gene calls are TRBV20-1 and TRBJ2-5; 8 positions agree with TRBD2. The DNA matches TRBJ2-7 better at its end, which makes the J call doubtful. Germline lookup yields CDR1 DFQATT and CDR2 SNEGSKA (reference sequence). This CDR3 has 12 amino acids. DNA of the CDR3: TGCAGTGCCGCGAGCGGGAGTTACGAGCAGTACTTC. Amino acids: CSAASGSYEQYF.

This clonotype was seen a handful of times. The chain recombines TRBV14 with TRBJ2-1; D call uncertain. Germline CDR1 reads SGHDN; CDR2 reads FVKESK. Trimming shortened V by 0 bases and J by 1 base, and 19 bases separated the two germline ends. This CDR3 has 19 residues. CDR3 sequence: CASSQDGDLLLLSYNEQFF. In nucleotides, the CDR3 is TGTGCCAGCAGCCAAGATGGTGACCTTCTACTTCTATCCTACAATGAGCAGTTCTTC.

This chain uses TRBV7-9 with TRBJ1-4, with TRBD1 matching 9 bases. J was trimmed by 5 bases and V by 1 base; bases with no gene match: 11. CDR1 is SEHNR, CDR2 FQNEAQ, per germline (reference sequence). The CDR3 consists of 18 residues. The CDR3 is CASSLVGTGDRENEKLFF. CDR3 coding DNA: TGTGCCAGCAGCTTAGTGGGCACCGGGGACAGGGAGAATGAAAAACTGTTTTTT.

The J gene is TRBJ2-7, the V gene TRBV3-1; 8 nucleotides agree with TRBD1. V trimming: 4 bases; J trimming: 3 bases; junction bases outside the gene matches: 5. Looked up from germline, CDR1 is LGHDT and CDR2 is YNNKEL (reference sequence). CDR3 length: 14 residues. CDR3 region: CASSLRQGIYEQYF. DNA for the CDR3: TGTGCCAGCAGCCTTCGACAGGGGATCTACGAGCAGTACTTC.

CDR3 bases: TGTGCCATCAGTGAGGCCACAGGACCCACCCTGGGCTACACCTTC. This sequence encodes CAISEATGPTLGYTF. The V gene is TRBV10-3, the J gene TRBJ1-2; tentatively, D is TRBD1 (5 bases). Deletions cut 2 bases from V and 8 bases from J, with 18 bases between. CDR1 and CDR2 from the germline V gene are ENHRY and SYGVKD. This CDR3 has 15 amino acids.

The V and J genes are TRBV20-1 and TRBJ1-4; a possible D gene is TRBD1 (5 bases). From germline, CDR1 is DFQATT and CDR2 SNEGSKA (reference sequence). V gave up 5 bases and J gave up 4 bases, with 17 bases separating them. There are 15 residues in the CDR3. CDR3 DNA sequence: TGCAGTGCTTCCCCATTTGACAGTTATAATGAAAAACTGTTTTTT. Its protein product is CSASPFDSYNEKLFF.

The chain carries TRBV20-1 and TRBJ2-2; D gene ambiguous. The CDR3 contains 13 residues. V lost 4 bases and J 3 bases, leaving 9 bases between the germline ends. Germline V gives CDR1 DFQATT, CDR2 SNEGSKA (reference sequence). The DNA of the CDR3 is TGCAGTGCTAAGGCGAGGTACACCGGGGAGCTGTTTTTT. Its protein is CSAKARYTGELFF.

The rearrangement links TRBV9 to TRBJ1-4, with D perhaps matching TRBD1 (6 bases). The ends were cut back, 4 bases at V and 6 bases at J, with 22 bases in the middle. The CDR3 has 17 amino acids. CDR1 is SGDLS and CDR2 is YYNGEE in the germline V gene. DNA of the CDR3: TGTGCCAGCAGCCCAGGTCGGAGGGGGGGGTCCTATGAAAAACTGTTTTTT. It is translated as CASSPGRRGGSYEKLFF.

The chain carries TRBV28 and TRBJ1-4; the D gene is possibly TRBD1 (6 bases). V lost 7 bases, J lost 0 bases, and 27 bases lay in between. The CDR3 extends over 20 amino acids. The germline CDR1 and CDR2 sequences are MDHEN and SYDVKM. The DNA of the CDR3 is TGTGCCAGCACCCTTACGGGGGATTTGACAGGTGATTCAACTAATGAAAAACTGTTTTTT. Translating gives CASTLTGDLTGDSTNEKLFF.

This clonotype showed up just a few times. A read error may produce the germline difference seen at one junction end. This chain joins TRBV7-9 and TRBJ2-1, with D hard to call. This CDR3 contains 12 residues. Germline lookup yields CDR1 SEHNR and CDR2 FQNEAQ (reference sequence). Written as DNA, the CDR3 is TGTGCCAGCAGATTAGGAAACAACCGGCGGTTCTTC. It translates to CASRLGNNRRFF.

The chain combines TRBV20-1 with TRBJ2-5; 14 bases align to TRBD2. The V gene end was trimmed by 6 bases and the J gene end by 2 bases; junction bases not matched to a gene: 5. Per germline, CDR1 DFQATT and CDR2 SNEGSKA (reference sequence). The CDR3 length is 15 residues. CDR3 sequence (DNA): TGCAGTGCCCCCGGGACTAGCGGGGGTCAAGAGACCCAGTACTTC. It codes for CSAPGTSGGQETQYF.

This CDR3 is CATATGNQPQHF. The DNA of the CDR3 is TGTGCCACCGCGACAGGGAATCAGCCCCAGCATTTT. This chain joins TRBV27 and TRBJ1-5, with TRBD1 identical over 7 bases. Trimming cost V 10 bases and J 4 bases; bases outside gene matches: 4. The CDR3 is 12 amino acids. The germline V gene has CDR1 MNHEY and CDR2 SMNVEV (reference sequence).

This clonotype was counted between two and nine times. The CDR3 DNA follows: TGTGCCAGCAGCGCGGGGGGCCTACGCACAGATACGCAGTATTTT. Its translation is CASSAGGLRTDTQYF. The V and J genes are TRBV6-2 or TRBV6-3 and TRBJ2-3, with 8 nucleotides matching TRBD2. This CDR3 has 15 amino acids. J gave up 1 base and V 6 bases, and 6 bases lay outside the gene matches. Germline lookup yields CDR1 MNHEY and CDR2 SVGEGT.